The 15 T cell receptor beta chains in this list originate from one sample, sequenced in a study of kidney transplant recipient with SARS-CoV-2 infection (dated by TCRdb to the early 2020s). In the paper's terms, the time point label means: pre-pandemic baseline sample and day 111 after first positive SARS-CoV-2 test. Sequenced using an Illumina MiSeq. Using fastp trimming at Q25 and MiXCR clonotype assembly, TCRdb reanalyzed the public sequencing data and kept in-frame beta chains. Merged by CDR3 protein, the rows form single entries marked with the most common genes and DNA. The sample profile shows 250,000 or so distinct CDR3 sequences; around 26% of them were found once. Of the sample, 6% to 8.5% falls within the top ten clones. This sample comprised a blood sample, obtained at baseline and on roughly day 120 from a kidney transplant recipient. The origin of the receptors is a male patient aged 30 to 39 who had COVID-19 and was a kidney transplant recipient. Some T cells seen after a transplant may have their origin in the graft donor.

Worth noting for this clonotype: It may be a read error: a sequence one base away is much more abundant. This chain joins TRBV6-1 and TRBJ1-2; possibly TRBD1 for D (6 bases). The CDR3 is made up of 15 amino acids. Germline values: CDR1 MNHNS, CDR2 SASEGT. The CDR3 sequence: CASSERHRDTYGHTF. In nucleotides, the CDR3 is TGTGCCAGCAGTGAACGGCACAGGGATACCTATGGCCACACCTTC.

This clonotype was seen many times. This chain connects TRBV28 to TRBJ2-4; TRBD1 might be the D (5 bases). Germline assignment: CDR1 MDHEN and CDR2 SYDVKM. The CDR3 is 15 residues long. V lost 5 bases and J 1 base, leaving 12 bases between the germline ends. The CDR3 region is CASSTPGMAKNIQYF. CDR3 nucleotide sequence: TGTGCCAGCAGTACCCCAGGGATGGCCAAAAACATTCAGTACTTC.

This clonotype came up a few times. The V and J genes are TRBV16 and TRBJ1-2; no definite D call. This CDR3 has 17 residues. From germline, CDR1 is KGHSY and CDR2 FQNENV. V lost 5 bases to trimming and J lost 4 bases, with 23 bases between them. The CDR3 DNA sequence: TGTGCCAGCAGCGGTCGTAAGGTCGTTAGAAAGACCTATGGCTACACCTTC. It translates to CASSGRKVVRKTYGYTF.

Concerning this clonotype itself: Given a much more abundant clone one base away, this may be a read error. V is TRBV30 and J is TRBJ1-2; D unresolved. The V gene lost 6 bases and the J gene lost 0 bases, with 14 bases spanning the gap. This CDR3 spans 14 amino acids. Per germline, CDR1 GTSNPN and CDR2 SVGIG (reference sequence). The CDR3 DNA reads as TGTGCCTGCCTGGGAGCGCGAGCTAACTATGGCTACACCTTC. Protein sequence: CACLGARANYGYTF.

This clonotype was found many times. V gene TRBV6-5 combines with J gene TRBJ1-2; the D is unclear. The CDR3 spans 15 residues. Per the germline V gene, CDR1 is MNHEY and CDR2 is SVGAGI. V gave up 5 bases and J gave up 1 base, with 14 bases separating them. The CDR3 DNA reads TGTGCCAGCAGTGCTCGGACCCCGGATAACTATGGCTACACCTTC. Its translation: CASSARTPDNYGYTF.

Concerning this clonotype itself: A read error may be the cause here, since a much bigger clone is one base away. The genes are TRBV3-1 and TRBJ1-2, with D hard to call. The CDR3 has 17 residues. The germline V gene has CDR1 LGHDT and CDR2 YNNKEL (reference sequence). The chain's CDR3 is CASSRVVTLRKTYGHTF. In DNA, the CDR3 is TGTGCCAGCAGCCGTGTGGTCACCCTTCGAAAGACCTATGGCCACACCTTC. The entire variable domain, with the rest obtained from reference TRBV3-1 and TRBJ1-2, is as follows: DTAVSQTPKYLVTQMGNDKSIKCEQNLGHDTMYWYKQDSKKFLKIMFSYNNKELIINETVPNRFSPKSPDKAHLNLHINSLELGDSAVYFCASSRVVTLRKTYGHTFGSGTRLTVV.

There are many counts of this clonotype. The gene calls are TRBV20-1 and TRBJ2-7; TRBD2 matches at 11 bases. From germline, CDR1 is DFQATT and CDR2 SNEGSKA (reference sequence). V lost 5 bases, J lost 0 bases, and 3 bases stayed unmatched. The CDR3 is 14 residues long. CDR3 protein: CSARTSGLSYEQYF. CDR3 sequence (DNA): TGCAGTGCTCGGACTAGCGGGCTCTCCTACGAGCAGTACTTC.

Many counts were recorded for this clonotype. The J gene is TRBJ1-2, the V gene TRBV12-3 or TRBV12-4; tentative D call: TRBD1 (5 bases). The CDR3 has 14 amino acids. The V end was cut by 5 bases, the J end by 4 bases, with 14 bases between. CDR3 sequence (DNA): TGTGCCAGCAGTACCGGGCAGGGAACCTATGGCTACACCTTC. The encoded protein is CASSTGQGTYGYTF.

Comment on this clonotype: Mismatch with germline at one junction end may stem from a read error. The genes are TRBV4-2 and TRBJ1-2; D gene ambiguous. This CDR3 spans 17 amino acids. From germline, CDR1 is LGHNA and CDR2 YNFKEQ. The CDR3 loop reads CVSSCRVKGWKTYGYTF. For the CDR3, the DNA is TGTGTCAGCAGCTGCCGGGTCAAAGGTTGGAAGACCTATGGCTACACCTTC.

As for this clonotype: A much larger clone lies one base from this, so it may be a read error. V is TRBV12-2 and J is TRBJ1-2. TRBV12-2 constitutes a pseudogene. The CDR3 is 17 amino acids. DNA for the CDR3: TGTGCAAGTCGCGGTGAGGTGACTCCACGAAAGACCTATGGCTACGCCTTC. This translates into CASRGEVTPRKTYGYAF.

This clonotype was found many times. The V gene is TRBV25-1, the J gene TRBJ1-2; D is undetermined. V lost 4 bases and J lost 4, with 22 bases in between. The CDR3 consists of 17 residues. The germline V gene has CDR1 MGHDK and CDR2 SYGVNS. In nucleotides, the CDR3 is TGTGCCAGCAGTGTCGCTCGAGAACTGGGAAAGACCTATGGCTACACCTTC. It is translated as CASSVARELGKTYGYTF.

Remarks on this clonotype: Being one base from a much bigger clone, this may be a read error. The chain links TRBV18 to TRBJ2-1; 7 positions agree with TRBD1. Germline lookup yields CDR1 KGHSH and CDR2 LQKENI. The CDR3 has 18 residues. This chain's CDR3 is CVSSPQGIGTVIYNEQFF. CDR3 DNA sequence: TGTGTCAGCTCACCACAGGGGATCGGGACAGTGATATACAATGAGCAGTTCTTC. Full variable domain (rest looked up from reference TRBV18 and TRBJ2-1): NAGVMQNPRHLVRRRGQEARLRCSPMKGHSHVYWYRQLPEEGLKFMVYLQKENIIDESGMPKERFSAEFPKEGPSILRIQQVVRGDSAAYFCVSSPQGIGTVIYNEQFFGPGTRLTVL.

This clonotype was seen just once. A read error may explain this, as a much larger clone is one base away. The genes are TRBV21-1 and TRBJ1-5. TRBV21-1 is tagged as a pseudogene. The length of the CDR3 is 18 residues. The CDR3: CASSKCQNQKNSNQPQHF. Written as DNA, the CDR3 is TGTGCCAGCAGCAAATGCCAGAACCAGAAAAATAGCAATCAGCCCCAGCATTTT.

Ten or more counts support this clonotype. This sequence joins TRBV19 and TRBJ2-5; 7 bases fit TRBD1. The CDR3 loop spans 15 amino acids. V lost 7 bases and J lost 4; bases outside the gene matches: 12. Germline V lookup: CDR1 LNHDA, CDR2 SQIVND (reference sequence). The CDR3 coding sequence is TGTGCCAGTACCTCTCGACAGGGTTCAGGAGAGACCCAGTACTTC. This translates into CASTSRQGSGETQYF.

On this clonotype: Possible read error: a much larger clone is one base away. The rearrangement joins TRBV9 to TRBJ1-2, with 8 bases identical to TRBD1. The germline V gene has CDR1 SGDLS and CDR2 YYNGEE. The CDR3 contains 15 residues. CDR3 bases: TGTGCCGGCAGCATATACGGACAGGGCGGCGGTGGCTACACCTTC. Its translation is CAGSIYGQGGGGYTF.